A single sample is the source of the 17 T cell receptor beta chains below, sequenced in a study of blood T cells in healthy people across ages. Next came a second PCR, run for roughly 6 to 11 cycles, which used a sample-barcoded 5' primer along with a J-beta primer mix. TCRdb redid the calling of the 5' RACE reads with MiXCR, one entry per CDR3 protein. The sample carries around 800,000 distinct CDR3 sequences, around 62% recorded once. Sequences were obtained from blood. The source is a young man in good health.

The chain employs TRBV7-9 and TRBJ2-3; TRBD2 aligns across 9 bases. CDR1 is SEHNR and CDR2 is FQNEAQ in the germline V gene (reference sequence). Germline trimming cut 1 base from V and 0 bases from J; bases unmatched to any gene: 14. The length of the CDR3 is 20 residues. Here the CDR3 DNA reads TGTGCCAGCAGCTTAGGACGCCTAGGGGCTAGCGGGGTGAGCACAGATACGCAGTATTTT. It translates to CASSLGRLGASGVSTDTQYF.

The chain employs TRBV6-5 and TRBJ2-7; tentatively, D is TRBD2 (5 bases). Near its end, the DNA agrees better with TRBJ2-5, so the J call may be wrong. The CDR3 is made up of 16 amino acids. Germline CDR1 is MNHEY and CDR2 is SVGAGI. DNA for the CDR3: TGTGCCAGCAGAAACGGGGTCGGGGAGCTGGGGGAGACCCAGTACTTC. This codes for CASRNGVGELGETQYF.

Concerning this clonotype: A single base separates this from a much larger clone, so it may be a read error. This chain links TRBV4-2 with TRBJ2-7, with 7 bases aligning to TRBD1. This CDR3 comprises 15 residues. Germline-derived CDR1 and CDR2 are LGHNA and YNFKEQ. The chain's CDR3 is CAGSQGGDLSYEQYF. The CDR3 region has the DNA TGTGCCGGCAGCCAAGGGGGCGATCTCTCCTACGAGCAGTACTTC.

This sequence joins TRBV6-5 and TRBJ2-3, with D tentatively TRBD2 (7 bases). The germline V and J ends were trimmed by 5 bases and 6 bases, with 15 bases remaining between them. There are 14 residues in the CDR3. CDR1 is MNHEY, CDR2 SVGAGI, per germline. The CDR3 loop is CASSTRGRGDTQYF. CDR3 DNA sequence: TGTGCCAGCAGTACAAGGGGGAGGGGTGATACGCAGTATTTT.

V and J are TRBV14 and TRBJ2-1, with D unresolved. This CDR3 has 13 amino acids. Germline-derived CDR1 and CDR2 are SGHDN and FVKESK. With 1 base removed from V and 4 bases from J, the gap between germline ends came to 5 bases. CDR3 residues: CASSQARYNEQFF. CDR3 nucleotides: TGTGCCAGCAGCCAAGCCCGTTACAATGAGCAGTTCTTC.

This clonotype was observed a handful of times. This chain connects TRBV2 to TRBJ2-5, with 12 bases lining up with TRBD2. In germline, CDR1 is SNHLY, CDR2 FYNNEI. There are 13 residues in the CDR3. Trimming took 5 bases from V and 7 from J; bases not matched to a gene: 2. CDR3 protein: CASSKGLAGTQYF. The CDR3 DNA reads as TGTGCCAGCAGTAAGGGACTAGCGGGGACCCAGTACTTC. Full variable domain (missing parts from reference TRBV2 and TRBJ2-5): EPEVTQTPSHQVTQMGQEVILRCVPISNHLYFYWYRQILGQKVEFLVSFYNNEISEKSEIFDDQFSVERPDGSNFTLKIRSTKLEDSAMYFCASSKGLAGTQYFGPGTRLLVL.

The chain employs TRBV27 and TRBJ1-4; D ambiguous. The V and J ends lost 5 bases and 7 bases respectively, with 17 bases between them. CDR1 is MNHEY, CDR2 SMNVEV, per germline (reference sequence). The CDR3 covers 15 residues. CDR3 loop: CASSPRLARTEKLFF. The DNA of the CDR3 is TGTGCCAGCAGTCCCCGTTTGGCCCGTACTGAAAAACTGTTTTTT. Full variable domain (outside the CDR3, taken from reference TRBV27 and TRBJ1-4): EAQVTQNPRYLITVTGKKLTVTCSQNMNHEYMSWYRQDPGLGLRQIYYSMNVEVTDKGDVPEGYKVSRKEKRNFPLILESPSPNQTSLYFCASSPRLARTEKLFFGSGTQLSVL.

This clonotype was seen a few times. CDR3 residues: CSARQGQDQPQHF. For the CDR3, the DNA is TGCAGTGCGAGGCAGGGACAGGACCAGCCCCAGCATTTT. V is TRBV20-1 and J is TRBJ1-5, with TRBD1 matching over 8 bases. From germline, CDR1 is DFQATT and CDR2 SNEGSKA (reference sequence). The junction had 8 bases not matched to a gene; V was cut back by 6 bases and J by 7 bases. The length of the CDR3 is 13 residues.

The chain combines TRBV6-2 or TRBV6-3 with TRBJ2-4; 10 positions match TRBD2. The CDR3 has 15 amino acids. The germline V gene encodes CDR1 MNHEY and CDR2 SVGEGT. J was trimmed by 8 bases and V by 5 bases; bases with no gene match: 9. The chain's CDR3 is CASSQTSGLGYIQYF. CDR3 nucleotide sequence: TGTGCCAGCAGTCAGACTAGCGGGCTGGGGTACATTCAGTACTTC.

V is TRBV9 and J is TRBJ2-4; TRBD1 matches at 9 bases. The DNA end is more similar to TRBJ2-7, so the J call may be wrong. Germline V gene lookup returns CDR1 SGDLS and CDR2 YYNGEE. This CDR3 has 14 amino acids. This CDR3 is CASSVGGTGIEQYF. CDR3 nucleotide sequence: TGTGCCAGCAGTGTGGGTGGGACAGGGATCGAGCAGTACTTC.

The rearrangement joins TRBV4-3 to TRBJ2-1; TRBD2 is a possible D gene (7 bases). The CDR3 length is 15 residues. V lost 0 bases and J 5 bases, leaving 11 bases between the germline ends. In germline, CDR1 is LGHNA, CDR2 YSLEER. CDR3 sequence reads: CASSQDKGGHNEQFF. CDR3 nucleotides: TGCGCCAGCAGCCAAGATAAGGGGGGGCACAATGAGCAGTTCTTC.

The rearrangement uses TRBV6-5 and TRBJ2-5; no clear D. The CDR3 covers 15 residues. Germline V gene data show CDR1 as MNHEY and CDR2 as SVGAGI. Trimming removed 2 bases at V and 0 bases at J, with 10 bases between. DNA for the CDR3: TGTGCCAGCAGTTACCGCGGCAGAGACCAAGAGACCCAGTACTTC. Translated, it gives CASSYRGRDQETQYF.

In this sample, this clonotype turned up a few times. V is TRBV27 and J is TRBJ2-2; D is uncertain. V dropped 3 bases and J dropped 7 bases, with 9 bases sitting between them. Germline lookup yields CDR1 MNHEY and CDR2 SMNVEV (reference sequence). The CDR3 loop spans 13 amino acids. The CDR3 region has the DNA TGTGCCAGCAGTTTCGAGGAGTTCGGGGAGCTGTTTTTT. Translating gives CASSFEEFGELFF.

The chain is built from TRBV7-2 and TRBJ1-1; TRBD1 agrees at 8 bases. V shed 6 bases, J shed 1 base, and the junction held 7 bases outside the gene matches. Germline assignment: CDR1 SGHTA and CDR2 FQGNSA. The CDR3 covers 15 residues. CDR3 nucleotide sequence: TGTGCCAGCAGGACGACAGGGGCAAGGAACACTGAAGCTTTCTTT. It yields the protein CASRTTGARNTEAFF.

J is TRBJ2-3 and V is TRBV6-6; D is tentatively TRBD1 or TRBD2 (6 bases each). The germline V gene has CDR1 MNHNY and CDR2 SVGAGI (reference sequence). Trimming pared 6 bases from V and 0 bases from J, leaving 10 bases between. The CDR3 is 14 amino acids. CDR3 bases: TGTGCCAGCAGAAGGGGGACTAGCACAGATACGCAGTATTTT. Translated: CASRRGTSTDTQYF.

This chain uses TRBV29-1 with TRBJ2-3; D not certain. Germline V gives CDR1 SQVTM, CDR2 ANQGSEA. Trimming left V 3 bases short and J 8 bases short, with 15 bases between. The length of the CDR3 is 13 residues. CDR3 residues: CSVEPRSGATQYF. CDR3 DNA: TGCAGCGTTGAGCCCCGGTCTGGCGCTACGCAGTATTTT.

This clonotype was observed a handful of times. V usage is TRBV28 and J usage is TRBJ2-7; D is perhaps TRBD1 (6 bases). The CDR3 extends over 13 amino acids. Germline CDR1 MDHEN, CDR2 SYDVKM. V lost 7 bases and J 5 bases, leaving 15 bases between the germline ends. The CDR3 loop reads CASKTYRVDEQYF. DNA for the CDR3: TGTGCCAGCAAAACCTACAGGGTTGACGAGCAGTACTTC.